This T cell receptor (beta chain) was sequenced for a study of CXCR3-negative and CXCR3-positive naive CD8 T cells. General observations from the study: CXCR3-expressing naive cells carried TRB CDR3s more hydrophobic than those of CXCR3-negative naive cells. Similar TRBV-TRBJ usage characterized naive CXCR3-negative and CXCR3-positive cells; memory cells differed.

The TRB cDNA libraries were prepared by 5' RACE with UMI labels. After re-calling the 5' RACE reads, TCRdb lists one entry per CDR3 protein, DNA absent. The listing records 100,000 to 150,000 distinct CDR3 sequences. This CDR3 is built from 13 residues. Germline lookup yields CDR1 LGHDT and CDR2 YNNKEL (reference sequence). In the case of this clonotype: What it binds is not known.

Sorting was done in triplicate for each CD8+ T cell subset (around 300,000 cells each). Within the CD8+ T cell compartment, naive cells were CD45RO-CCR7+CD27+CD95-. The chain joins TRBV3-1 to TRBJ2-7. The sequencing input was naive CXCR3+ CD8+ T cells from blood. Subset in this sample: CD45RO-CCR7+CD27+CD95- naive CD8+ T cells expressing CXCR3 (TNR3+). The clonotype originates from a human donor in good health. Some clones in this sample may be carry-over from other donors' samples. CDR3 in amino acids: CASSQDPFYEQYF.